This T cell receptor beta chain was found in a study of cytomegalovirus exposure and HLA in healthy donors. Overall study findings and caveats: Most TCR beta V segments were productive about 87% or about 30% of the time in an earlier analysis. Most sequenced TCRs were rare (though some public TCRs occurred in many donors). Later analysis identified a missense DCLRE1C variant that was linked to TCR beta V- and J-gene trimming.

CDR3 length: 16 amino acids. Germline V lookup: CDR1 MGHRA, CDR2 YSYEKL. Trimming took 2 bases from V and 5 from J, leaving 16 bases between them. The PCR used 60 Vbeta and 13 Jbeta primers. Here immunoSEQ multiplex PCR was the method, and the copy in TCRdb shows in-frame clones only, minus some. The repertoire holds 150,000 to 200,000 clones, with around 77% as singletons. With respect to this clone: Its matching antigen is unknown.

This rearrangement joins TRBV4-1 to TRBJ1-5, with unresolved D. The sequence derives from a woman aged 25 to 45 in good health and CMV-seronegative. Sequencing was performed on PBMCs. Here the CDR3 DNA reads TGCGCCAGCAGCCAAAATATCGGCGGATTACATCAGCCCCAGCATTTT. Its protein product is CASSQNIGGLHQPQHF.